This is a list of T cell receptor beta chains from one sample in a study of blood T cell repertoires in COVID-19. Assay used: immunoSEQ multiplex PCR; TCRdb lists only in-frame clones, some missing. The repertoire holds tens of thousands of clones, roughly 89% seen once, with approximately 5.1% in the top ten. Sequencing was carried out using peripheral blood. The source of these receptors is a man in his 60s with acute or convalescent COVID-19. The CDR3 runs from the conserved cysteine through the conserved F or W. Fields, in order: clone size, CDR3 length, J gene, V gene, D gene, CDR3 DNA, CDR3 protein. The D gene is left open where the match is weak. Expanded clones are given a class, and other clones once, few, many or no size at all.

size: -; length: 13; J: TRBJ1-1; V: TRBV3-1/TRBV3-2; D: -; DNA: TGTGCCAGCAGCCACGAGAGGGACACTGAAGCTTTCTTT; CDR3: CASSHERDTEAFF
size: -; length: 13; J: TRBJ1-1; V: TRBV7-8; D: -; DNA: TGTGCCAGCAGCTTAGTCTCTGACGAGCGAGCTTTCTTT; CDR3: CASSLVSDERAFF
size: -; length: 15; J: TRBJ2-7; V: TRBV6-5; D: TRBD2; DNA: TGTGCCAGCTATAATAGCGGGGGGCAGTACTACGAGCAGTACTTC; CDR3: CASYNSGGQYYEQYF
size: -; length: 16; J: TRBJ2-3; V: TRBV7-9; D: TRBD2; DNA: TGTGCCAGCAGCTTGGCGGGGGGGACTAGCACAGATACGCAGTATTTT; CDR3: CASSLAGGTSTDTQYF
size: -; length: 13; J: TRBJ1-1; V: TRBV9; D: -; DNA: TGTGCCAGCAGTGCAGGGTTTGACACTGAAGCTTTCTTT; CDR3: CASSAGFDTEAFF
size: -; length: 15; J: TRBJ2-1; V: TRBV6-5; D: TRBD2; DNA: TGTGCCAGCAGTCGTCGGGGGGGGGCTTACAATGAGCAGTTCTTC; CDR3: CASSRRGGAYNEQFF
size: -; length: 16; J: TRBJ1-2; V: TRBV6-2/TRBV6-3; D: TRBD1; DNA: TGTGCCAGCAGTGACGGTCCCGGGACAGGGATCGGCGGCTACACCTTC; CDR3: CASSDGPGTGIGGYTF
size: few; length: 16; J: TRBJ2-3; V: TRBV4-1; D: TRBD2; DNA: TGCGCCAGCAGCCAAGAGTGGCGGGGGGGCGCAGATACGCAGTATTTT; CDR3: CASSQEWRGGADTQYF
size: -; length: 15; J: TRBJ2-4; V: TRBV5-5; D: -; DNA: TGTGCCAGCAGCCCAGGGGGACTAGCCAAAAACATTCAGTACTTC; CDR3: CASSPGGLAKNIQYF
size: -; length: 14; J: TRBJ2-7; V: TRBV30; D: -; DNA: TGTGCCTGGAGTGTAAGGGCCAGCGGCTACGAGCAGTACTTC; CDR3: CAWSVRASGYEQYF
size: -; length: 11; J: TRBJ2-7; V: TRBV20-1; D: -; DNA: TGCAGTGCAAGCACGGAGTACGAGCAGTACTTC; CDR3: CSASTEYEQYF
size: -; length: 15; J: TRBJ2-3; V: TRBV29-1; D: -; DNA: TGCAGCGTCCGTGAGGAACCGCCCATCGCAGATACGCAGTATTTT; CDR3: CSVREEPPIADTQYF
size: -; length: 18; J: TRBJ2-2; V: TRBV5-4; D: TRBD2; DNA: TGTGCCAGCAGCTTAGGACTAGCGGGGGGAACGAACACCGGGGAGCTGTTTTTT; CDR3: CASSLGLAGGTNTGELFF
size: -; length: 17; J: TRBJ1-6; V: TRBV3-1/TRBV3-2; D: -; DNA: TGTGCCAGCAGCCCATCCCAATCGCCAGGGCCTAATTCACCCCTCCACTTT; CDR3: CASSPSQSPGPNSPLHF
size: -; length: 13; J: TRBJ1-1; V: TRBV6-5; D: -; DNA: TGTGCCAGCAGTTTCCCGGGGGGGACTGAAGCTTTCTTT; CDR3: CASSFPGGTEAFF
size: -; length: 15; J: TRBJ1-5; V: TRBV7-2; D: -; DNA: TGTGCCAGCAGCTTAGTGGCAGTCACCAATCAGCCCCAGCATTTT; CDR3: CASSLVAVTNQPQHF
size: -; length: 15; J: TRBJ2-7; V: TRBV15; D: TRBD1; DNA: TGTGCCACCAGCAGAGGTGCGGGACAGGGCTACGAGCAGTACTTC; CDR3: CATSRGAGQGYEQYF
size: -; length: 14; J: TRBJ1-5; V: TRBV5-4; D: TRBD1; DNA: TGTGCCTTCACTCACAGGGGGACCCATCAGCCCCAGCATTTT; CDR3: CAFTHRGTHQPQHF
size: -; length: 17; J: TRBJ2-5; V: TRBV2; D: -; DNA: TGTGCCAGCACGGTCCCCTTGTCACAGGAAACGTGGGGGACCCAGTACTTC; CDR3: CASTVPLSQETWGTQYF
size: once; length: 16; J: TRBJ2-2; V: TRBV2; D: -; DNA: TGTGCCAGCAGCGAGGTGGCAGGGGGAGGTGGCGGGGAGCTGTTTTTT; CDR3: CASSEVAGGGGGELFF
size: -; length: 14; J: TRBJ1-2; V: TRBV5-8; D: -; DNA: TGTGCCAGCAGCTCTCCCCGGGGAGGATATGGCTACACCTTC; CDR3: CASSSPRGGYGYTF
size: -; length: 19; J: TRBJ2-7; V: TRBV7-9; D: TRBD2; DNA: TGTGCCAGCAGCTTTGTGCCCTTTGGACTAGCGGGGGGCTCCTACGAGCAGTACTTC; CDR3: CASSFVPFGLAGGSYEQYF
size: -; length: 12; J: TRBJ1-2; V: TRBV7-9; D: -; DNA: TGTGCCAGCAGCTTAGCCGCGTATGGCTACACCTTC; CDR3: CASSLAAYGYTF
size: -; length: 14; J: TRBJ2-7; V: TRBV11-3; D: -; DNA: TGTGCCAGCAGCCTCGGCGGGGAGGCCTACGAGCAGTACTTC; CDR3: CASSLGGEAYEQYF
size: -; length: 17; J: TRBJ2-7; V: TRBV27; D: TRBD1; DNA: TGTGCCAGCAGACCCCCAACCCGGGACAGGGTTTCCTACGAGCAGTACTTC; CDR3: CASRPPTRDRVSYEQYF
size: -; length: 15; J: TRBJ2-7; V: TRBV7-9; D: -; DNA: TGTGCCAGCAGCTTACTGACACTGGAAGCTTACGAGCAGTACTTC; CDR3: CASSLLTLEAYEQYF
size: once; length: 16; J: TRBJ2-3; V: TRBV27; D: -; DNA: -; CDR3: CASSSSTSGGTDTQYF
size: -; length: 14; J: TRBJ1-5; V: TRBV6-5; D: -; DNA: TGTGCCAGCAGTTTCGACAGGTTAGGGCAGCCCCAGCATTTT; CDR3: CASSFDRLGQPQHF
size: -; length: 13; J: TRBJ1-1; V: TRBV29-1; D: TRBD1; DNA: TGCAGCGTTGCAAAGGGGACAGACACTGAAGCTTTCTTT; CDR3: CSVAKGTDTEAFF
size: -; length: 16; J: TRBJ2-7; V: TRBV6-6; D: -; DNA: TGTGCCAGCAGTTATGGTGGGGGGGCTAGCACCTACGAGCAGTACTTC; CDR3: CASSYGGGASTYEQYF
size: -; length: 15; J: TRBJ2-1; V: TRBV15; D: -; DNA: TGTGCCACCAGCAGAGATGGGACTTGGGGCGATGAGCAGTTCTTC; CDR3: CATSRDGTWGDEQFF
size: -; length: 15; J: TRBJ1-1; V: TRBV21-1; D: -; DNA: TGTGCCAGCAGCAAAGTACGCCAGGGGCTCACTGAAGCTTTCTTT; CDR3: CASSKVRQGLTEAFF
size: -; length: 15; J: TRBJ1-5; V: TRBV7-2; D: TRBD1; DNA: TGTGCCAGCAGCTTAGTGGTCACAGGGGATCAGCCCCAGCATTTT; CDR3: CASSLVVTGDQPQHF
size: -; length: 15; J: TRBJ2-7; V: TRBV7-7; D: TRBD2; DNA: TGTGCTAGCAGCTTAGGTAGCGGGGTCTCCTACGAGCAGTACTTC; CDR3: CASSLGSGVSYEQYF
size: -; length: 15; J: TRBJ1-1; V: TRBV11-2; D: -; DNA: TGTGCCAGCAGTTCAGGACAGACAATGAACACTGAAGCTTTCTTT; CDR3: CASSSGQTMNTEAFF
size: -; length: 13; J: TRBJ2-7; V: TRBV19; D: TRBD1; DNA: TGTGCCAGTAGTACCGGACAGGGCTACGAGCAGTACTTC; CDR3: CASSTGQGYEQYF
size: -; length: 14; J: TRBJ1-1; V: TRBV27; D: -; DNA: TGTGCCAGCAGTCGGACAGCCCTTGGCGATGAAGCTTTCTTT; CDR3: CASSRTALGDEAFF
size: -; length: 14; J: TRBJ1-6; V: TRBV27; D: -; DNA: TGTGCCAGCAGGGGGGCCTCCTATAATTCACCCCTCCACTTT; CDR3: CASRGASYNSPLHF
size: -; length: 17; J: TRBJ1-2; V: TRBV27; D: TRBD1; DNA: TGTGCCAGCAGTTATACGGGACAGGGGCGTTCTAACTATGGCTACACCTTC; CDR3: CASSYTGQGRSNYGYTF
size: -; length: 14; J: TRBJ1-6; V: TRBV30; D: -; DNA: TGTGCCTGGAGTACAGGACAAAATAATTCACCCCTCCACTTT; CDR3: CAWSTGQNNSPLHF
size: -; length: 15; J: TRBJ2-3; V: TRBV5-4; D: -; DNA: TGTGCCAGCAGCTTCCCCGACTTTAGCACAGATACGCAGTATTTT; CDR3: CASSFPDFSTDTQYF
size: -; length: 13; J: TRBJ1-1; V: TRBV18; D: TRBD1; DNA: TGTGCCAGCTCACCCGACAGGGCTTCTGAAGCTTTCTTT; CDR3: CASSPDRASEAFF
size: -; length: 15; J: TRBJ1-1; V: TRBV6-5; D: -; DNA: TGTGCCAGCAGTTACGGGACAACAATGAACACTGAAGCTTTCTTT; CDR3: CASSYGTTMNTEAFF
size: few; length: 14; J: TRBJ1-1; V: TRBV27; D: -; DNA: TGTGCCAGCAGACCCACGCTACCGAACACTGAAGCTTTCTTT; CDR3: CASRPTLPNTEAFF
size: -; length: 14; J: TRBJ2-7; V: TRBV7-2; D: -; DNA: TGTGCCAGCAGCTTAGGGAGGGGAACCTACGAGCAGTACTTC; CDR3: CASSLGRGTYEQYF
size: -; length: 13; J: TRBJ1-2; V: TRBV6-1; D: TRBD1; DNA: TGTGCCAGCAGTGAGGGACAGGCCTATGGCTACACCTTC; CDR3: CASSEGQAYGYTF